This TCR beta chain was sequenced during a study of blood T cell repertoires in COVID-19. Sequencing was performed with immunoSEQ multiplex PCR; in TCRdb, only in-frame clones are kept and a portion is missing. The sample records fewer than 400,000 clones, around 90% being singletons. The sample comprised PBMCs or T cells enriched from blood (not recorded which). The clonotype comes from a woman younger than 35 who had recovered from COVID-19.

The CDR3 region is CASSPAGGGTDTQYF. CDR3 sequence (DNA): TGTGCCAGCTCACCAGCGGGAGGGGGCACAGATACGCAGTATTTT. The V gene is TRBV18, the J gene TRBJ2-3; 9 bases are shared with TRBD2. CDR1 and CDR2 (germline): KGHSH, LQKENI. V shed 2 bases, J shed 1 base, and the junction held 1 base outside the gene matches. The CDR3 is 15 residues long. The variable domain in full, completed from reference TRBV18 and TRBJ2-3, reads NAGVMQNPRHLVRRRGQEARLRCSPMKGHSHVYWYRQLPEEGLKFMVYLQKENIIDESGMPKERFSAEFPKEGPSILRIQQVVRGDSAAYFCASSPAGGGTDTQYFGPGTRLTVL.